Detailed here is one TCR beta chain. The data were taken from a study of shared T cell receptors in the human thymus. Sequencing used immunoSEQ multiplex PCR; TCRdb keeps in-frame clones, though not all of them. The table lists more than 300,000 clones, around 93% of them singletons. The sequencing sample was made of thymocytes. The sequence came from a human donor.

For the CDR3, the DNA is TGTGCCAGCAGCAGCGGAGGGCCGAGTTCTAACACAGATACGCAGTATTTT. Protein product: CASSSGGPSSNTDTQYF. The chain links TRBV27 to TRBJ2-3; a possible D gene is TRBD2 (6 bases). This CDR3 contains 17 residues. V lost 6 bases, J lost 2 bases, and 21 bases lay in between. The germline CDR1 and CDR2 sequences are MNHEY and SMNVEV (reference sequence).